Detailed here is one TCR beta chain. This sample stems from a study of blood T cell repertoires in COVID-19. Study-level information: T cells, B-cell-depleted T cells, or PBMCs supplied cDNA or gDNA.

In the study's own analysis: Using reference gene primer amplification, nucleated cell counts were estimated. Produced via immunoSEQ multiplex PCR; TCRdb's table is partial and in-frame only. V and J calls and clone size come straight from that table; D and trimming were deduced from the DNA. The sample consists of roughly 28,000 clones, approximately 92% of them appearing once. The receptor comes from a human donor with acute or convalescent COVID-19. The donor label of this sample is uncertain. Material for sequencing was peripheral blood.

The CDR3 DNA reads as TGTGCCAGCAGTGAAGTGACAGGGGGCGAGCAGTACTTC. It specifies CASSEVTGGEQYF. The V gene is TRBV2, the J gene TRBJ2-7, with TRBD1 matching 9 bases. Germline V gene lookup returns CDR1 SNHLY and CDR2 FYNNEI. This CDR3 is built from 13 residues. V lost 1 base and J lost 6; bases outside the gene matches: 1.